Given below is one T cell receptor (beta chain) in context. The sample belongs to a study of blood T cell repertoires in COVID-19. The overall study: Acute-phase and convalescent COVID-19 samples originated in the United States, Italy and Spain. From T cells, B-cell-depleted T cells, or PBMCs came the material, which was cDNA or gDNA.

Per the original data handling: Researchers report that nucleated cell counts were estimated from reference gene primer amplification. Clones were sequenced by immunoSEQ multiplex PCR, and TCRdb holds only the in-frame ones, with some missing. The V and J calls and the clone size are those of that table, but D and trimming were determined from the DNA. The sample has over 95,000 clones, approximately 84% seen once; the top ten hold more than 3%. V was trimmed by 4 bases and J by 5 bases, leaving 18 bases between them. Germline values: CDR1 SGDLS, CDR2 YYNGEE. The CDR3 is 15 amino acids. The chain carries TRBV9 and TRBJ2-5; perhaps TRBD1 as D (6 bases). The sequence derives from a middle-aged man with acute or convalescent COVID-19. The sequencing sample was made of peripheral blood. The CDR3 nucleotides read TGTGCCAGCAGCTTCGGACAGTCCGACGGGGAGACCCAGTACTTC. Amino acids: CASSFGQSDGETQYF.